This paragraph reports one T cell receptor (beta chain). What it binds is unknown. Primed by a sample-barcoded 5' primer and a J-beta primer mix, a second PCR proceeded for roughly 7 to 11 cycles. Every sample produced at least 2.5 million CDR3-containing paired-end reads. Via MiXCR, TCRdb re-called the 5' RACE reads, giving one row per CDR3 protein. The data hold 780,000 or so distinct CDR3 sequences, with around half observed a single time. The entry originates in a study of blood T cells in healthy people across ages. General study findings and limits: Not knowing donor CMV status may have confounded expanded clonotype changes. Unsorted PBMC material precluded a definitive naive versus antigen-experienced comparison.

Each donor had roughly 10 milliliters of peripheral blood drawn. The CDR3 is 13 residues long. CDR1 and CDR2 (germline): MNHEY, SMNVEV (reference sequence). V lost 7 bases, J lost 4 bases, and 11 bases lay in between. The rearrangement joins TRBV27 to TRBJ1-5, with D possibly being TRBD1 (6 bases). Sequenced sample: blood. This sequence originates from an older man in good health. The CDR3 sequence is CASTRGENQPQHF. The CDR3 DNA reads TGTGCCAGCACGAGGGGGGAGAATCAGCCCCAGCATTTT.